This T cell receptor beta chain was retrieved from a study of T cell changes during pregnancy in multiple sclerosis. Trimming cost V 5 bases and J 3 bases, with 25 bases left between them. Per the germline V gene, CDR1 is LNHNV and CDR2 is YYDKDF (reference sequence). This CDR3 contains 18 residues. Data came from immunoSEQ multiplex PCR; TCRdb stores just in-frame clones and leaves some out. Here the sample spans about 100,000 clones, roughly 90% being singletons. This clonotype originated in a female donor with multiple sclerosis, enrolled in a pregnancy study. This specimen was peripheral blood, taken after pregnancy. The gene calls are TRBV15 and TRBJ1-2, with D possibly matching TRBD1 (5 bases). The CDR3 loop reads CATSASLGLSYSDYGYTF. CDR3 in DNA: TGTGCCACCAGCGCCTCGTTGGGGCTCTCCTACTCTGACTATGGCTACACCTTC.